This T cell receptor beta chain was obtained from a study of early T cells in non-severe SARS-CoV-2 infection. Study as a whole: Sequencing input comprised bulk RNA from unsorted whole blood; chain pairing was not available.

Attachment of unique molecular identifiers was made to individual cDNA molecules. TCRdb processed the 5' RACE reads anew with MiXCR; each CDR3 protein has one entry. The profile shows tens of thousands of distinct CDR3 sequences, approximately 10% of them singletons. This clonotype was found a few times. There are 13 residues in the CDR3. Trimming removed 5 bases from V and 1 base from J, with 8 bases in between. Germline CDR1 reads SGHTA; CDR2 reads FQGTGA. This sequence joins TRBV7-3 and TRBJ1-1; D gene unclear. Sequenced: whole blood. The receptor was isolated from an adult who was a healthcare worker with PCR-confirmed SARS-CoV-2 infection or an uninfected control (not recorded which). The CDR3 DNA sequence: TGTGCCAGCAGCAGGCAAACGAACACTGAAGCTTTCTTT. Protein product: CASSRQTNTEAFF.